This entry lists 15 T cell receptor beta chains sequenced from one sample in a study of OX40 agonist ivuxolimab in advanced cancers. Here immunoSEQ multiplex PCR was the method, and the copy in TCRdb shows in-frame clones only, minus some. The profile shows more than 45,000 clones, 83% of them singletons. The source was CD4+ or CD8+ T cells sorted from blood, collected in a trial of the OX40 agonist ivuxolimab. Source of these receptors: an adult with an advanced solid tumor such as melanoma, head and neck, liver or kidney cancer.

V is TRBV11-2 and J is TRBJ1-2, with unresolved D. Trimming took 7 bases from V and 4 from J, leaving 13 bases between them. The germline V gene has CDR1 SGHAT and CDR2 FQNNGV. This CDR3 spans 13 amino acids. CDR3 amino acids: CASTPGQAYGYTF. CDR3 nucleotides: TGTGCCAGCACCCCTGGTCAGGCCTATGGCTACACCTTC.

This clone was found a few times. CDR3 DNA sequence: TGTGCCAGCAGCTTACCGGGATCACCCCTCCACTTT. It encodes CASSLPGSPLHF. The chain recombines TRBV7-2 with TRBJ1-6; D ambiguous. Germline V gene lookup returns CDR1 SGHTA and CDR2 FQGNSA. This CDR3 comprises 12 residues. Trimming left V 2 bases short and J 10 bases short, with 6 bases between. Combining the CDR3 with reference TRBV7-2 and TRBJ1-6 gives the whole variable domain GAGVSQSPSNKVTEKGKDVELRCDPISGHTALYWYRQSLGQGLEFLIYFQGNSAPDKSGLPSDRFSAERTGGSVSTLTIQRTQQEDSAVYLCASSLPGSPLHFGNGTRLTVT.

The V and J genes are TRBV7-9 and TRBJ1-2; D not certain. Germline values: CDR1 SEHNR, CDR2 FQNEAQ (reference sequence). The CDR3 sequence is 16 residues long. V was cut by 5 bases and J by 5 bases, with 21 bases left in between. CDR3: CASSPTGVLAGYGYTF. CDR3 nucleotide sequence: TGTGCCAGCAGCCCTACCGGGGTCCTCGCGGGGTATGGCTACACCTTC.

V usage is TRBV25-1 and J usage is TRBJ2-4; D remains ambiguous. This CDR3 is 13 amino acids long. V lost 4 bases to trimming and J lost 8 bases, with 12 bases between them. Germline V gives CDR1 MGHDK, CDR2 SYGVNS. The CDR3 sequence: CASSGQAGDIQYF. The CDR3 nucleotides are TGTGCCAGCAGTGGGCAGGCAGGAGACATTCAGTACTTC.

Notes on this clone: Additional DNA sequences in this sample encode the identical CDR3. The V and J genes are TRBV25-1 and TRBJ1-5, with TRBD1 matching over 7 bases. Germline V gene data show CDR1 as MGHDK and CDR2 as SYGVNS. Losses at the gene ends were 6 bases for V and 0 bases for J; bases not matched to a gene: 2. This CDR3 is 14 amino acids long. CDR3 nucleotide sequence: TGTGCCAGCAGCCGGGACAGTAGCAATCAGCCCCAGCATTTT. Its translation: CASSRDSSNQPQHF.

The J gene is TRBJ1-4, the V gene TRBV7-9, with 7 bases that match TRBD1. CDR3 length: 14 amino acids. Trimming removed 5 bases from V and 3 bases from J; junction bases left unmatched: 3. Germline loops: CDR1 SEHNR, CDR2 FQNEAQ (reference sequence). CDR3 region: CASSPGQANEKLFF. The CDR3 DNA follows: TGTGCCAGCAGCCCCGGACAGGCTAATGAAAAACTGTTTTTT.

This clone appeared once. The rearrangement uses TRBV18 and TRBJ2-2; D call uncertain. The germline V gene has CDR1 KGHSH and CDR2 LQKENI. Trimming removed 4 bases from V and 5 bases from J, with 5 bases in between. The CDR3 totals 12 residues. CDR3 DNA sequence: TGTGCCAGCTCACAGGGTACCGGGGAGCTGTTTTTT. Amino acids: CASSQGTGELFF.

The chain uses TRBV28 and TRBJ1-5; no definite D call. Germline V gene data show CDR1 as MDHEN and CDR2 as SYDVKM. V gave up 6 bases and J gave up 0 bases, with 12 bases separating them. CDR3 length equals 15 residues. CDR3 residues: CASSLSGHSNQPQHF. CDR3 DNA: TGTGCCAGCAGCCTATCCGGTCATAGCAATCAGCCCCAGCATTTT. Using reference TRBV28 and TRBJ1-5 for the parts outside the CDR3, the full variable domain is DVKVTQSSRYLVKRTGEKVFLECVQDMDHENMFWYRQDPGLGLRLIYFSYDVKMKEKGDIPEGYSVSREKKERFSLILESASTNQTSMYLCASSLSGHSNQPQHFGDGTRLSIL.

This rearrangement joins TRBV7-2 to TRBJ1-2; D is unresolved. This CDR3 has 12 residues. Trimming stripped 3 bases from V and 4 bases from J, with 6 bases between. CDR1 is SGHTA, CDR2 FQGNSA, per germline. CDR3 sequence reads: CASSFTTYGYTF. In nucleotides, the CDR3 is TGTGCCAGCAGCTTCACAACCTATGGCTACACCTTC.

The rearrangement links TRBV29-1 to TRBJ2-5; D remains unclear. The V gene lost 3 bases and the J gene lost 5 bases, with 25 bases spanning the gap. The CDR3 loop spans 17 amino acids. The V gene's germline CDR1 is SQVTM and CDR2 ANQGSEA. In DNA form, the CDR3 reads TGCAGCGTTGAGTGGTTGAGTGTTGGCCTCGATCTGGAGACCCAGTACTTC. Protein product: CSVEWLSVGLDLETQYF.

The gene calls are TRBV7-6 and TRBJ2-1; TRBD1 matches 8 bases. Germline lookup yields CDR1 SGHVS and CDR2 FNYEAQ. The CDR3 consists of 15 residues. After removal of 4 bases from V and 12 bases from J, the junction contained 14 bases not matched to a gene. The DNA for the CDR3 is TGTGCCAGCAGCTGGGGGACAGGAACTCAAACGTGGCAGTTCTTC. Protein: CASSWGTGTQTWQFF.

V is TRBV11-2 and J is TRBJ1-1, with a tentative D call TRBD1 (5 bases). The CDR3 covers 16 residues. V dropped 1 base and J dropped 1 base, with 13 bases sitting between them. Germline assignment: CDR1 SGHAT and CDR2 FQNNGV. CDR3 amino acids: CASSLGGKGRNTEAFF. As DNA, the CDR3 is TGTGCCAGCAGCTTAGGCGGGAAGGGGAGGAACACTGAAGCTTTCTTT.

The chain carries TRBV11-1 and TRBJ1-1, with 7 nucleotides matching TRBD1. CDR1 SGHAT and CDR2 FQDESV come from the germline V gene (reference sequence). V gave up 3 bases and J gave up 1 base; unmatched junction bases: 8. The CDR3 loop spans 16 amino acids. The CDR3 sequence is CASSFDRAKGNTEAFF. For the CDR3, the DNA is TGTGCCAGCAGCTTCGACAGGGCGAAGGGGAACACTGAAGCTTTCTTT.

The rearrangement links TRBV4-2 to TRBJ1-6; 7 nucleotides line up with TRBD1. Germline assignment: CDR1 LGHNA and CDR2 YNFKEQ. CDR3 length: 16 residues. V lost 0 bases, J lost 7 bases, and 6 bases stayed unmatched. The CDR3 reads CASSQDLAGGNSPLHF. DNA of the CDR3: TGTGCCAGCAGCCAAGATTTGGCAGGGGGGAATTCACCCCTCCACTTT.

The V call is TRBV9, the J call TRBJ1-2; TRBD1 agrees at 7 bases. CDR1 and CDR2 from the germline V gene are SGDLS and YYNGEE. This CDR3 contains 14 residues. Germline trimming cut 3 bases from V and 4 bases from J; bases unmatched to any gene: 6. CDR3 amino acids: CASSATGQSYGYTF. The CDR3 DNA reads TGTGCCAGCAGCGCAACGGGACAGAGCTATGGCTACACCTTC.